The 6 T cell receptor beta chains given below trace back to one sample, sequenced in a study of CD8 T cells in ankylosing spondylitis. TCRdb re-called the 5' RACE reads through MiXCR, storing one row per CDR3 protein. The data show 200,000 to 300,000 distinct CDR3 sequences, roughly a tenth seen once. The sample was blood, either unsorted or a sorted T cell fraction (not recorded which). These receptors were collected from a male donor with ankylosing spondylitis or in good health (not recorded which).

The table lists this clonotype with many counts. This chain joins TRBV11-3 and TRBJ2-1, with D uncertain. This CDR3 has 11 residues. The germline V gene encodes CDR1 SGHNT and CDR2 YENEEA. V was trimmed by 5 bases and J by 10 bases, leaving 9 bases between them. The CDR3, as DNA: TGTGCCAGCAGCCCGAAAGAAGAGCAGTTCTTC. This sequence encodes CASSPKEEQFF.

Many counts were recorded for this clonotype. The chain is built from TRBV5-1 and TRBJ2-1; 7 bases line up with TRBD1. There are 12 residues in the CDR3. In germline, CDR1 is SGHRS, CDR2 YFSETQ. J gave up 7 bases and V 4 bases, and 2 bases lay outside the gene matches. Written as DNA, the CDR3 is TGCGCCAGCAGCGTACAGGGGAATGAGCAGTTCTTC. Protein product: CASSVQGNEQFF.

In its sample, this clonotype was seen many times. CDR3 in DNA: TGTGCCAGCAGCTTAAATAGCGGTACCCCCTACGAGCAGTACTTC. It codes for CASSLNSGTPYEQYF. This chain links TRBV7-2 with TRBJ2-7; D perhaps matches TRBD2 (6 bases). V was shortened by 2 bases and J by 2 bases, with 13 bases between the two germline ends. Looked up from germline, CDR1 is SGHTA and CDR2 is FQGNSA. The CDR3 contains 15 residues.

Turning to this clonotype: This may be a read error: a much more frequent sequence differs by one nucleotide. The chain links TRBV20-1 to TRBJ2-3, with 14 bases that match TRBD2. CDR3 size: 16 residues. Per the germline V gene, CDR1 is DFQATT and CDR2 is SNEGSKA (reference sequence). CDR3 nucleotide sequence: TGCTGTTCCTTCAGGGGGACTAGCGGGGGCCGGGGTACGCAGTATTTT. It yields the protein CCSFRGTSGGRGTQYF.

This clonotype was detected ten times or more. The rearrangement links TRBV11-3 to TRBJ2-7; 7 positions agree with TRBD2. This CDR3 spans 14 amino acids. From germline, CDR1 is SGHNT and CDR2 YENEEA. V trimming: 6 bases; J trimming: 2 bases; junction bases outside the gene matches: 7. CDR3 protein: CASSPGGIPYEQYF. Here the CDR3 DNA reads TGTGCCAGCAGTCCGGGAGGCATCCCCTACGAGCAGTACTTC.

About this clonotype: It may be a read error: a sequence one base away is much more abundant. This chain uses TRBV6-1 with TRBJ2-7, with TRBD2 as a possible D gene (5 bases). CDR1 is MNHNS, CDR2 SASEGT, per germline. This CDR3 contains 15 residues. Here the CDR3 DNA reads TGTGCCAGCAGTCGACCTGGGCAGGACTCCTGCGAGCAGTACTTC. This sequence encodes CASSRPGQDSCEQYF.